One sample yielded the 11 T cell receptor beta chains listed below, sequenced in a study of CD4 and CD8 cells across lung adenocarcinoma regions. TCRdb reprocessed the PCR reads with MiXCR, giving one entry per CDR3 protein. There are over 15,000 distinct CDR3 sequences in the sample; around 52% occur only once, and roughly 33% lies in the top ten. The sample was CD8+ T cells from the center of a lung tumor. Receptor source: a female donor with lung adenocarcinoma. The CD4 and CD8 labels of this study may be unreliable.

Ten or more counts support this clonotype. The rearrangement links TRBV6-1 to TRBJ2-3; the D is unclear. CDR1 is MNHNS, CDR2 SASEGT, per germline. This CDR3 spans 13 amino acids. Trimming pared 10 bases from V and 4 bases from J, leaving 15 bases between. In nucleotides, the CDR3 is TGTGCCACCCGGCCCGGCCCGGCAGATACGCAGTATTTT. Protein sequence: CATRPGPADTQYF.

This clonotype was seen a few times. The rearrangement uses TRBV3-1 and TRBJ2-6, with D perhaps matching TRBD1 (6 bases). The CDR3 sequence is 17 residues long. V lost 1 base and J lost 1, with 11 bases in between. Germline lookup yields CDR1 LGHDT and CDR2 YNNKEL (reference sequence). The CDR3 DNA reads TGTGCCAGCAGCCAAGGCAATGGACAGTCTGGGGCCAACGTCCTGACTTTC. Protein: CASSQGNGQSGANVLTF.

The chain joins TRBV10-2 to TRBJ2-5; no definite D call. The length of the CDR3 is 13 residues. Germline V gives CDR1 WSHSY, CDR2 SAAADI. V lost 3 bases and J lost 5, with 10 bases in between. The CDR3 spells CASSDPQLETQYF. DNA for the CDR3: TGCGCCAGCAGTGACCCCCAGTTGGAGACCCAGTACTTC.

This clonotype was counted once. At one end the junction does not follow the germline gene, possibly because of a read error. This chain joins TRBV6-1 and TRBJ2-3, with D perhaps matching TRBD1 or TRBD2 (5 bases each). This CDR3 region has 15 residues. In germline, CDR1 is MNHNS, CDR2 SASEGT. Here the CDR3 DNA reads TGTGCCAGCAGTCCGGGGCTGTGGGCCAAAGACATGCAGTATTTC. Its translation is CASSPGLWAKDMQYF.

The chain links TRBV27 to TRBJ2-1, with 10 bases identical to TRBD2. The J call is in doubt because the DNA end fits TRBJ2-5 better. The CDR3 consists of 15 residues. CDR1 MNHEY and CDR2 SMNVEV come from the germline V gene (reference sequence). CDR3 sequence: CASRPGTSVGETQYF. Written as DNA, the CDR3 is TGTGCCAGCAGGCCCGGGACTAGCGTCGGGGAGACCCAGTACTTC.

The chain recombines TRBV27 with TRBJ2-1, with D tentatively TRBD2 (7 bases). V was cut by 7 bases and J by 6 bases, with 19 bases left in between. Germline V gene data show CDR1 as MNHEY and CDR2 as SMNVEV (reference sequence). CDR3 size: 15 residues. CDR3 residues: CASTHSRGAVNEQFF. The CDR3 DNA reads TGTGCCAGCACTCACTCTCGGGGGGCCGTCAATGAGCAGTTCTTC.

This sequence joins TRBV6-5 and TRBJ2-3, with 7 bases lining up with TRBD2. The J call may not be correct, given that the DNA end is closer to TRBJ2-4. The CDR3 covers 16 residues. In germline, CDR1 is MNHEY, CDR2 SVGAGI. The CDR3 DNA follows: TGTGCCAGCATTTCCGGGAGGCTGGGAGTCAAAGATACTCAGTACTTC. Protein: CASISGRLGVKDTQYF.

The chain is built from TRBV6-1 and TRBJ2-3; 7 positions agree with TRBD1. The J call may be mistaken, given a closer DNA end match to TRBJ2-7. Germline V gene sequence: CDR1 MNHNS, CDR2 SASEGT. The CDR3 consists of 14 residues. The CDR3 protein is CASRGDSGKDTQYF. CDR3 sequence (DNA): TGTGCCAGCAGGGGGGACAGTGGCAAAGATACGCAGTACTTC.

In its sample, this clonotype was seen many times. This chain links TRBV6-1 with TRBJ1-3; D perhaps matches TRBD1 (6 bases). V was clipped by 2 bases and J by 2 bases, with 13 bases between them. Germline CDR1 is MNHNS and CDR2 is SASEGT. CDR3 length: 16 residues. CDR3 loop: CASSEREGDAGNTIYF. The CDR3 DNA sequence: TGTGCCAGCAGTGAAAGGGAGGGGGATGCTGGAAACACCATATATTTT.

About this clonotype: One junction end disagrees with the germline gene, perhaps due to a read error. The chain is built from TRBV6-1 and TRBJ2-3, with TRBD1 as a possible D gene (7 bases). CDR3 length: 14 residues. CDR1 and CDR2 (germline): MNHNS, SASEGT. The CDR3, as DNA: TGTGGCGGCAGGGGGGTGTTAGCCAAAGATACGCAGTATTTC. Its protein product is CGGRGVLAKDTQYF.

This chain uses TRBV4-1 with TRBJ2-3, with 8 positions matching TRBD2. This CDR3 has 18 residues. Germline V CDR1 and CDR2: MGHRA, YSYEKL. The CDR3 loop is CAGSQAGGAGGNKETQYF. DNA for the CDR3: TGCGCGGGCAGCCAAGCGGGCGGCGCGGGGGGAAACAAAGAGACGCAGTATTTT.